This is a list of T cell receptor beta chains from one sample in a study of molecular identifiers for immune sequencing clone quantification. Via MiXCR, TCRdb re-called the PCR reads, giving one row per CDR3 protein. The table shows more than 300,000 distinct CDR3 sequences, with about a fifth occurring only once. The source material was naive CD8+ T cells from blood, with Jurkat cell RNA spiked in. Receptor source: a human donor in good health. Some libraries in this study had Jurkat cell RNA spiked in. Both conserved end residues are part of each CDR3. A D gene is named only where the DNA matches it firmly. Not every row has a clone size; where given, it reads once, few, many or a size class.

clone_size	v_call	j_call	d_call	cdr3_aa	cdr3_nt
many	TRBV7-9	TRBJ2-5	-	CASSLNHLYQETQYF	TGTGCCAGCAGCTTAAACCACCTGTACCAAGAGACCCAGTACTTC
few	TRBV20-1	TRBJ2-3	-	CSARDLETTDTQYF	TGCAGTGCTAGAGATCTGGAGACCACAGATACGCAGTATTTT
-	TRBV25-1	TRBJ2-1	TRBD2	CASSEESSGVSSYNEQFF	TGTGCCAGCAGTGAAGAGTCTAGCGGGGTGAGCTCCTACAATGAGCAGTTCTTC
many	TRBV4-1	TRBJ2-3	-	CASSQDPGRITDTQYF	TGCGCCAGCAGCCAGGACCCTGGGAGAATTACAGATACGCAGTATTTT
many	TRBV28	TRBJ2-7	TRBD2	CASSLLGLAGRGEQYF	TGTGCCAGCAGTTTACTTGGACTAGCGGGAAGGGGCGAGCAGTACTTC
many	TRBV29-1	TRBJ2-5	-	CSVESQNEETQYF	TGCAGCGTTGAGTCACAAAACGAGGAGACCCAGTACTTC
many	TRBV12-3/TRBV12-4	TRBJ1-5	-	CASSPGQLVSNQPQHF	TGTGCCAGCAGCCCCGGACAGCTAGTGAGCAATCAGCCCCAGCATTTT
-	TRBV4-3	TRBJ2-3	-	CASSQDLSGWADTQYF	TGCGCCAGCAGCCAAGATCTGAGCGGCTGGGCAGATACGCAGTATTTT
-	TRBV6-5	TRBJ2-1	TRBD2	CASSPTSGRSNGQFF	TGTGCCAGCAGTCCGACTAGCGGGAGGTCCAATGGGCAGTTCTTC
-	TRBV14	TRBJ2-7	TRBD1	CASRDRGRREQYF	TGTGCCAGCCGGGACAGGGGGCGAAGGGAGCAGTACTTC